This is a list of T cell receptor beta chains from one sample in a study of T cells in Graves' hyperthyroidism and ophthalmopathy. TCRdb used MiXCR to reprocess the multiplex PCR reads, holding one entry per CDR3 protein. Here the sample spans nearly 600,000 distinct CDR3 sequences, approximately 15% being singletons. Sequencing input: blood. Every receptor here comes from a young woman with Graves' ophthalmopathy. Both conserved end residues are part of each CDR3. Each record gives: V gene, CDR3 protein.

>TRBV7-3
CASSFGGAANYGYTF
>TRBV5-1
CASSLALLRAGNEQFF
>TRBV13
CASSITGAYNYGYTF
>TRBV20-1
CSASLAGGPDTQYF
>TRBV11-2
CASSLAPGHEQYF
>TRBV9
CASSPTQGASNTEAFF
>TRBV6-6
CASSYSIPGSDTQYF
>TRBV12-3/TRBV12-4
CASNSRGSGANVLTF
>TRBV5-1
CASSLMANTEAFF
>TRBV24-1
CATSDPPRQGAIEQFF
>TRBV5-6
CAGSFNPGTETQYF
>TRBV19
CASSIYRGDYGYTF
>TRBV6-1
CASSIQGSVGETQYF
>TRBV6-1
CASTNGGADGYGYTF
>TRBV20-1
CSATGTGPGNEKLFF
>TRBV12-3/TRBV12-4
CASSGGLALEETQYF
>TRBV18
CASSPRQGPNEKLFF
>TRBV6-2/TRBV6-3
CASGRTIYEQYF
>TRBV14
CASSQEPKSSYNEQFF
>TRBV5-1
CASSSGQGYIEQYF
>TRBV4-1
CASSQDRGFYQPQHF
>TRBV24-1
CATSDLGTGGNTGELFF
>TRBV6-1
CASSPSRNYGYTF
>TRBV9
CASSVDAGVRVLAEAFF
>TRBV11-3
CASSPLMNRQRSSYNEQFF
>TRBV11-3
CASRDSPNTGELFF
>TRBV20-1
CSARGTSFHEQYF
>TRBV28
CASSLPWTGSYGYTF
>TRBV5-1
CASSLAVGWSTDTQYF